This TCR beta chain derives from a study of blood T cell repertoires in COVID-19. Study-wide context: Acute-phase and convalescent COVID-19 samples originated in the United States, Italy and Spain. In each case, the material was cDNA or gDNA derived from T cells, B-cell-depleted T cells, or PBMCs.

CDR3 size: 19 residues. Losses at the gene ends were 7 bases for V and 4 bases for J; bases not matched to a gene: 16. Per germline, CDR1 LNHDA and CDR2 SQIVND (reference sequence). Per the study methods: It was from reference gene primer amplification that nucleated cell counts were estimated. Libraries were prepared by immunoSEQ multiplex PCR; TCRdb keeps only in-frame clonotypes and omits some of them. Clone size and the V and J calls come from that table; the DNA yielded D and trimming. Of 92,000 or so clones in the sample, about 87% were seen once. This clone was picked up one time. Sequenced sample: peripheral blood. The clonotype originates from a man between 60 and 70 years old with acute or convalescent COVID-19. The V gene is TRBV19, the J gene TRBJ2-1; the match to TRBD2 covers 13 bases. This chain's CDR3 is CASTRLAGGPSTVYNEQFF. DNA of the CDR3: TGTGCCAGTACCCGACTAGCGGGAGGCCCATCGACTGTATACAATGAGCAGTTCTTC.